The source of this T cell receptor (beta chain) is a study of T cell responses to AZD1222 COVID-19 vaccine. Study-wide results and limits: With two AZD1222 doses given, Spike-specific TCR breadth and depth both rose. The reported proportion of spike-specific TCRs targeting unmutated variant regions was nearly half. Donors skewed white British and female; clonal diversity was possibly underestimated.

Data came from immunoSEQ multiplex PCR; TCRdb stores just in-frame clones and leaves some out. The sample yields 150,000 to 200,000 clones, roughly nine tenths seen once. Second-dose schedules of about 4 or about 12 weeks were combined. Notes on this clone: The target antigen is unknown.

J lost 4 bases, V lost 4 bases, and 6 bases had no gene match. Germline assignment: CDR1 SGHRS and CDR2 YFSETQ. The CDR3 has 15 residues. The receptor was derived from an adult who received the AZD1222 COVID-19 vaccine. The sample was peripheral blood, taken 28 days after the second AZD1222 dose. The rearrangement joins TRBV5-1 to TRBJ2-7; 12 bases fit TRBD2. CDR3 loop: CASSQGLAGSYEQYF. The DNA of the CDR3 is TGCGCCAGCAGCCAAGGACTAGCGGGATCTTACGAGCAGTACTTC.